In its sample, the clone carrying this TCR beta chain was seen a few times. Its target is not known. The sample originates from a study of T-cell reconstitution after alpha-beta-depleted transplantation in children. Notes on the study in general: Roughly two months post-transplant, alpha-beta T cells reportedly originated from several hundred graft clones that had expanded. T-cell numbers and diversity, one year after transplant, stemmed largely from T cells that were newly produced. At day 60, the high TCRbeta diversity found in some patients originated from recipient T cells and thymic progenitors that had survived.

The CDR3 has 16 residues. Between the trimmed V and J ends, which lost 0 bases and 3 bases, there was a span of 15 bases. Germline CDR1 SGDLS, CDR2 YYNGEE. For TCRbeta, the library was prepared with unique molecular identifiers. Each CDR3 protein is one row after TCRdb ran MiXCR on the PCR reads. The table shows around 600,000 distinct CDR3 sequences, with under 25% occurring only once. Source: PBMCs, mostly from graft donor cells, taken 360 days after TCRalphabeta/CD19-depleted stem cell transplant. The sequence derives from a boy younger than two who had a stem cell transplant for acute myeloid leukemia, so the T cells may come from the graft donor. The chain combines TRBV9 with TRBJ2-5; TRBD1 is a possible D gene (6 bases). The CDR3 DNA follows: TGTGCCAGCAGCGTAGAGCCGGGACAACCGGAAGAGACCCAGTACTTC. Translated: CASSVEPGQPEETQYF.